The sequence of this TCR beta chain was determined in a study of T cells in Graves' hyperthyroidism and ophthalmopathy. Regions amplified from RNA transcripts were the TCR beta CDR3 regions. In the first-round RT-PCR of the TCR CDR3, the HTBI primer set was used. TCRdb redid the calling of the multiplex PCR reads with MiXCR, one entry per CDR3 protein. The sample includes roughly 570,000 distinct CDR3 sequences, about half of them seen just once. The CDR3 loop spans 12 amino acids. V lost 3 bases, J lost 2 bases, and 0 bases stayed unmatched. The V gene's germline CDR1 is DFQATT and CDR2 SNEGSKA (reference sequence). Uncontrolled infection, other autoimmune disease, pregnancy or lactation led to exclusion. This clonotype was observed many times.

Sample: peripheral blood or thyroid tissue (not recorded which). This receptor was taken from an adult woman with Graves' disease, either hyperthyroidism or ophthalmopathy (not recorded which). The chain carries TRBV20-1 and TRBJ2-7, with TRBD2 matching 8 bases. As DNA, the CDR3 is TGCAGTGCTAGGGGACTAGCCTACGAGCAGTACTTC. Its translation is CSARGLAYEQYF.